The rows below give T cell receptor beta chains drawn from one sample of a study of blood T cells in healthy people across ages. TCRdb re-analysed the 5' RACE reads in MiXCR, keeping a single row per CDR3 protein. The profile shows roughly 1.5 million distinct CDR3 sequences, under 55% of them singletons. What was sequenced was blood. The receptors originated from a woman under 30 in good health. Each CDR3 is given with its conserved first and last residue. The order of the fields is J gene, V gene, CDR3 protein.

TRBJ1-2	TRBV7-9	CASSPQDGQANYGYTF
TRBJ2-4	TRBV29-1	CSVLRQGLEIQYF
TRBJ2-7	TRBV6-5	CASSSLSGSLPQQYF
TRBJ2-7	TRBV6-2/TRBV6-3	CASRHPGQGSYEQYF
TRBJ1-2	TRBV4-1	CASSQGTPTYGYTF
TRBJ2-7	TRBV25-1	CASRDRGSYEQYF
TRBJ2-5	TRBV29-1	CSGGTARYNEQYF
TRBJ2-7	TRBV15	CATSKQGAPYEQYF
TRBJ2-1	TRBV21-1	CASSPCGRAVEQFF
TRBJ2-1	TRBV6-1	CASSEIASSYNEQFF
TRBJ2-3	TRBV7-9	CASSPVLAGELTDTQYF
TRBJ2-5	TRBV20-1	CSARDRYRETQYF
TRBJ2-1	TRBV11-2	CASSRRTSGSHEQFF
TRBJ1-1	TRBV12-3/TRBV12-4	CASSLIRPEAFF
TRBJ1-4	TRBV27	CASSLSRTGTNEKLFF
TRBJ1-2	TRBV5-1	CASSLWTGPGTNYGYTF
TRBJ2-7	TRBV20-1	CSANLAGVSYEQYF
TRBJ2-5	TRBV12-3/TRBV12-4	CASRSGPNPQETQYF
TRBJ2-5	TRBV24-1	CATSEPRDGYNEQYF
TRBJ1-1	TRBV6-5	CASSGSGSNGEAFF
TRBJ1-2	TRBV27	CASRHTGGYEANYGYTF
TRBJ2-3	TRBV4-1	CANSQDPKRGGRTDTQYF